The 26 T cell receptor beta chains presented below share a single source sample, sequenced in a study of shared clonotypes between healthy human individuals. Sequencing was performed with immunoSEQ multiplex PCR; in TCRdb, only in-frame clones are kept and a portion is missing. The sample holds a few million clones, roughly 90% seen once. The sample consisted of naive CD4+ T cells from PBMCs. Subset given: CD45RA+ positively selected. The receptors originated from a man aged 18-30 years in good health. Some clones in this sample may be carry-over from other donors' samples.

The genes are TRBV11-2 and TRBJ2-7; unclear D gene. CDR3 size: 12 residues. Trimming removed 5 bases at V and 12 bases at J, with 17 bases between. The germline V gene has CDR1 SGHAT and CDR2 FQNNGV. CDR3 sequence: CASSADRVTPYF. The CDR3, as DNA: TGTGCCAGCAGCGCGGACCGGGTGACGCCGTACTTC.

The chain recombines TRBV18 with TRBJ1-1; D is unclear. CDR1 and CDR2 from the germline V gene are KGHSH and LQKENI. Trimming removed 1 base at V and 6 bases at J, with 9 bases between. The CDR3 contains 13 residues. The CDR3 DNA reads TGTGCCAGCTCACCACGTAAGGAGGCTGAAGCTTTCTTT. This codes for CASSPRKEAEAFF.

The V gene is TRBV30, the J gene TRBJ2-7, with no clear D. The germline gives CDR1 GTSNPN, CDR2 SVGIG (reference sequence). The CDR3 has 13 residues. V was clipped by 2 bases and J by 9 bases, with 17 bases between them. This CDR3 reads CAWSPPGIPRQYF. CDR3 nucleotide sequence: TGTGCCTGGAGTCCCCCCGGAATCCCCCGGCAGTACTTC.

The V gene is TRBV18, the J gene TRBJ2-1, with D perhaps TRBD1 (5 bases). The ends were cut back, 4 bases at V and 2 bases at J, with 18 bases in the middle. Germline CDR1 KGHSH, CDR2 LQKENI. The length of the CDR3 is 17 residues. The CDR3 spells CASSRTMGRRAYNEQFF. CDR3 DNA sequence: TGTGCCAGCTCACGGACAATGGGCCGGCGCGCCTACAATGAGCAGTTCTTC.

The chain carries TRBV28 and TRBJ1-4; possibly TRBD1 for D (5 bases). Trimming took off 1 base at V and 7 bases at J, with 13 bases between the two ends. The CDR3 extends over 15 amino acids. Germline CDR1 reads MDHEN; CDR2 reads SYDVKM. In nucleotides, the CDR3 is TGTGCCAGCAGTTTATTACGGCAGGGTGGTGAAAAACTGTTTTTT. Protein sequence: CASSLLRQGGEKLFF. The entire variable domain, with the rest obtained from reference TRBV28 and TRBJ1-4, is as follows: DVKVTQSSRYLVKRTGEKVFLECVQDMDHENMFWYRQDPGLGLRLIYFSYDVKMKEKGDIPEGYSVSREKKERFSLILESASTNQTSMYLCASSLLRQGGEKLFFGSGTQLSVL.

The chain links TRBV4-2 to TRBJ2-1, with TRBD2 as a possible D gene (5 bases). The V gene's germline CDR1 is LGHNA and CDR2 YNFKEQ. V was cut by 5 bases and J by 3 bases, with 17 bases left in between. The CDR3 loop spans 16 amino acids. The CDR3 region is CASSFRPGVDYNEQFF. CDR3 DNA sequence: TGTGCCAGCAGCTTCCGTCCCGGGGTAGACTACAATGAGCAGTTCTTC.

The rearrangement uses TRBV27 and TRBJ2-3, with 8 bases lining up with TRBD1. Germline CDR1 is MNHEY and CDR2 is SMNVEV (reference sequence). The CDR3 runs to 17 residues. V gave up 2 bases and J gave up 8 bases; unmatched junction bases: 15. The DNA of the CDR3 is TGTGCCAGCAGTTTACAGGGGGCGAAGTCCAGTTTGAGTACGCAGTATTTT. This codes for CASSLQGAKSSLSTQYF.

The chain couples TRBV27 to TRBJ1-1; D is perhaps TRBD1 (6 bases). Trimming left V 3 bases short and J 3 bases short, with 23 bases between. Germline-derived CDR1 and CDR2 are MNHEY and SMNVEV (reference sequence). The CDR3 consists of 18 residues. The CDR3 nucleotides are TGTGCCAGCAGTTTCCGGAGGGGGGAGCGGGGGAGTTACACTGAAGCTTTCTTT. Its protein is CASSFRRGERGSYTEAFF.

The genes are TRBV28 and TRBJ2-5; possible D gene TRBD1, 5 bases. The CDR3 is 15 amino acids. Between the trimmed V and J ends, which lost 6 bases and 0 bases, there was a span of 14 bases. From germline, CDR1 is MDHEN and CDR2 SYDVKM. CDR3 sequence reads: CASSWGASNQETQYF. CDR3 coding DNA: TGTGCCAGCAGCTGGGGCGCCAGCAACCAAGAGACCCAGTACTTC. Full variable domain (remainder filled in from reference TRBV28 and TRBJ2-5): DVKVTQSSRYLVKRTGEKVFLECVQDMDHENMFWYRQDPGLGLRLIYFSYDVKMKEKGDIPEGYSVSREKKERFSLILESASTNQTSMYLCASSWGASNQETQYFGPGTRLLVL.

This clone came up once. This chain's CDR3 is CASSFSGERSTDTQYF. The CDR3 nucleotides are TGCGCCAGCAGCTTTAGCGGAGAAAGAAGCACAGATACGCAGTATTTT. The chain links TRBV5-1 to TRBJ2-3; TRBD2 is a possible D gene (6 bases). Per germline, CDR1 SGHRS and CDR2 YFSETQ. Trimming left V 2 bases short and J 0 bases short, with 13 bases between. The CDR3 loop spans 16 amino acids.

V usage is TRBV7-3 and J usage is TRBJ2-3; possible D gene TRBD2, 6 bases. V was pared by 3 bases and J by 4 bases, with 14 bases between. CDR1 and CDR2 (germline): SGHTA, FQGTGA. The CDR3 totals 15 residues. DNA for the CDR3: TGTGCCAGCAGCTTCTCGGGAGCGAGTTCAGATACGCAGTATTTT. Its translation is CASSFSGASSDTQYF.

With regard to this clone: This specimen includes other DNA sequences encoding the same CDR3. J is TRBJ1-1 and V is TRBV5-4; 7 nucleotides match TRBD1. CDR1 and CDR2 from the germline V gene are SGHNT and YYREEE (reference sequence). This CDR3 region has 14 residues. V shed 1 base, J shed 3 bases, and the junction held 3 bases outside the gene matches. The CDR3 spells CASSLPQGDTEAFF. The DNA of the CDR3 is TGTGCCAGCAGCTTGCCCCAGGGGGACACTGAAGCTTTCTTT.

Comments on this clone: Other DNA sequences of this sample code for an identical CDR3. The rearrangement uses TRBV7-3 and TRBJ2-1; a weak D match, TRBD1 (5 bases). This CDR3 has 13 amino acids. The germline CDR1 and CDR2 sequences are SGHTA and FQGTGA. Trimming removed 5 bases from V and 7 bases from J, with 12 bases in between. CDR3 amino acids: CASSPQAGNEQFF. DNA of the CDR3: TGTGCCAGCAGCCCACAGGCCGGGAATGAGCAGTTCTTC.

CDR3 DNA sequence: TGCGCCAGCAGCCAAGATATAAAGGGTCGGTATGGCTACACCTTC. Translation gives CASSQDIKGRYGYTF. V gene TRBV4-3 combines with J gene TRBJ1-2; D remains ambiguous. The V gene lost 0 bases and the J gene lost 5 bases, with 13 bases spanning the gap. The germline V gene encodes CDR1 LGHNA and CDR2 YSLEER. The CDR3 is 15 residues long.

The chain combines TRBV5-4 with TRBJ2-2; 7 bases are a match to TRBD2. V gave up 4 bases and J gave up 6 bases; unmatched junction bases: 3. The CDR3 is made up of 13 amino acids. The germline gives CDR1 SGHNT, CDR2 YYREEE (reference sequence). The CDR3 DNA is TGTGCCAGCAGCGCAGCGGGACCCGGGGAGCTGTTTTTT. Residues: CASSAAGPGELFF.

Comment on this clone: The junction departs from the called germline gene at one end, perhaps through a read error. The rearrangement joins TRBV28 to TRBJ2-7; tentatively, D is TRBD2 (6 bases). The germline gives CDR1 MDHEN, CDR2 SYDVKM. The CDR3 has 15 residues. CDR3 loop: CASSPRQLGGTLGDF. CDR3 DNA: TGTGCCAGCAGTCCCCGACAGTTAGGAGGGACCTTGGGGGACTTC.

This rearrangement joins TRBV5-5 to TRBJ2-2; D ambiguous. Trimming removed 0 bases at V and 1 base at J, with 7 bases between. This CDR3 is built from 15 residues. CDR1 SGHKS and CDR2 YYEKEE come from the germline V gene (reference sequence). In DNA, the CDR3 is TGTGCCAGCAGCTTGGTACCATTGAACACCGGGGAGCTGTTTTTT. Its protein is CASSLVPLNTGELFF.

The sample holds one count of this clone. The V and J genes are TRBV7-2 and TRBJ2-3; 8 positions agree with TRBD2. CDR1 is SGHTA, CDR2 FQGNSA, per germline. The CDR3 runs 14 residues. The V and J ends lost 11 bases and 4 bases, in that order; junction bases with no gene match: 11. The CDR3: CASGGVGWADTQYF. The CDR3 DNA sequence: TGTGCCTCGGGGGGGGTTGGATGGGCAGATACGCAGTATTTT.

The chain couples TRBV7-8 to TRBJ2-7, with 12 bases lining up with TRBD2. Unmatched junction bases numbered 4, after V lost 2 bases and J lost 2 bases. CDR1 is SGHVS and CDR2 is FQNEAQ in the germline V gene. The CDR3 is made up of 16 amino acids. Written as DNA, the CDR3 is TGTGCCAGCAGCTTACGTCTAGCGGGAGGGCCCTACGAGCAGTACTTC. Amino acid sequence: CASSLRLAGGPYEQYF.

This chain uses TRBV21-1 with TRBJ1-2; TRBD1, as called in the table, went unchecked against the DNA. TRBV21-1 is deemed a pseudogene. The CDR3 consists of 15 residues. The CDR3 nucleotides are TGTGCCAGCAGCAAAATGGTCAGGCAGTTCTATGGCTACACCTTC. Its protein is CASSKMVRQFYGYTF.

The CDR3 nucleotides read TGTGCCAGCAGCCCCTGGGCCTTAGCCAAAAACATTCAGTACTTC. It specifies CASSPWALAKNIQYF. V and J are TRBV11-2 and TRBJ2-4; D remains unclear. The CDR3 sequence is 15 residues long. Looked up from germline, CDR1 is SGHAT and CDR2 is FQNNGV. Trimming took off 5 bases at V and 0 bases at J, with 11 bases between the two ends.

This chain joins TRBV5-1 and TRBJ1-1; weak D call: TRBD1 (6 bases). In germline, CDR1 is SGHRS, CDR2 YFSETQ. Trimming took 4 bases from V and 7 from J, leaving 20 bases between them. The CDR3 extends over 15 amino acids. CDR3 region: CASSAGLTGTFEAFF. The DNA of the CDR3 is TGCGCCAGCAGCGCCGGACTAACAGGGACTTTTGAAGCTTTCTTT.

The chain carries TRBV28 and TRBJ2-7, with D possibly matching TRBD2 (9 bases). Germline V lookup: CDR1 MDHEN, CDR2 SYDVKM. This CDR3 spans 15 amino acids. V lost 2 bases and J lost 6, with 17 bases in between. CDR3 DNA: TGTGCCAGCAGTTTAACCCCTAGCGGGACAGGCGAGCAGTACTTC. Its translation: CASSLTPSGTGEQYF.

The rearrangement joins TRBV5-5 to TRBJ2-1; 12 positions agree with TRBD2. J lost 4 bases, V lost 4 bases, and 9 bases had no gene match. Germline V gene sequence: CDR1 SGHKS, CDR2 YYEKEE (reference sequence). CDR3 size: 17 residues. The CDR3 coding sequence is TGTGCCAGCAGCGTCGTGACTAGCGGGAGTTTTTACAATGAGCAGTTCTTC. It encodes CASSVVTSGSFYNEQFF.

The chain combines TRBV18 with TRBJ2-7; a weak D match, TRBD1 (6 bases). CDR1 is KGHSH and CDR2 is LQKENI in the germline V gene. V was cut by 1 base and J by 2 bases, with 9 bases left in between. CDR3 size: 14 residues. The CDR3 bases are TGTGCCAGCTCACCACAGGGGGAAGCCTACGAGCAGTACTTC. Its translation is CASSPQGEAYEQYF. Complete variable domain (other parts from reference TRBV18 and TRBJ2-7): NAGVMQNPRHLVRRRGQEARLRCSPMKGHSHVYWYRQLPEEGLKFMVYLQKENIIDESGMPKERFSAEFPKEGPSILRIQQVVRGDSAAYFCASSPQGEAYEQYFGPGTRLTVT.

The chain is built from TRBV15 and TRBJ2-1; the match to TRBD2 covers 9 bases. Germline-derived CDR1 and CDR2 are LNHNV and YYDKDF (reference sequence). The CDR3 totals 17 residues. With 0 bases clipped from V and 3 bases from J, the junction kept 6 bases outside the gene matches. The DNA for the CDR3 is TGTGCCACCAGCAGAGATTTGGCGGGAGGGTTCTACAATGAGCAGTTCTTC. Residues: CATSRDLAGGFYNEQFF.